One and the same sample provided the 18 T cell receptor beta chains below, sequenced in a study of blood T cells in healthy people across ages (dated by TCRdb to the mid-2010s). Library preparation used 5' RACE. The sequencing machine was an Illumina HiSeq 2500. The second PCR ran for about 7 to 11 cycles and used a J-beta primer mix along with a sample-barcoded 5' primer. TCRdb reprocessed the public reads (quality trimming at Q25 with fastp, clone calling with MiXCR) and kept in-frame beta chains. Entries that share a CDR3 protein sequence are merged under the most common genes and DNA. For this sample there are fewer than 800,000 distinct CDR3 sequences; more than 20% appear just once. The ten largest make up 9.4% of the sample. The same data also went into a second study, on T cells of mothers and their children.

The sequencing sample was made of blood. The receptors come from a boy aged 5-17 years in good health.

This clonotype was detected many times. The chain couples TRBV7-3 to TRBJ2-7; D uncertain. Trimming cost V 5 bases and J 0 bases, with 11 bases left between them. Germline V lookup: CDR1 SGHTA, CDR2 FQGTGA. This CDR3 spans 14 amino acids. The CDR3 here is CASSPDSFSYEQYF. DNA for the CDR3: TGTGCCAGCAGCCCCGACTCTTTCTCCTACGAGCAGTACTTC.

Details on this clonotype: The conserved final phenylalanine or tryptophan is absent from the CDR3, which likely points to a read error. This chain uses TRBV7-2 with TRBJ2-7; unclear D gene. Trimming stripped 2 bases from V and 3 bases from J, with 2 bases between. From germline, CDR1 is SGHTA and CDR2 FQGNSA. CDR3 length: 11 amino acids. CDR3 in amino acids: CASSLSYEQYS. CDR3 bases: TGTGCCAGCAGCTTAAGCTACGAGCAGTACTCC.

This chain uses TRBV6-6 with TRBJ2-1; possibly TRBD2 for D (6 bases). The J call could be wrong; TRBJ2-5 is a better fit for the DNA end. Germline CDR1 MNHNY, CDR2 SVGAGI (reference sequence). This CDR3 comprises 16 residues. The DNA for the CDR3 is TGTGCCAGCAGTCGTGGCGGGGTTCGATTTCAAGAGACCCAGTACTTC. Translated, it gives CASSRGGVRFQETQYF.

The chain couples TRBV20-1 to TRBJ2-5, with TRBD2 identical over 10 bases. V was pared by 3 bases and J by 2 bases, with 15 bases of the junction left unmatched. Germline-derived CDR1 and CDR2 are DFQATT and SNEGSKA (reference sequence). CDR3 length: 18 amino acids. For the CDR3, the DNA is TGCAGTGCTAGGGGACAGCGGGAGGGCCTTCGTCGGCAAGAGACCCAGTACTTC. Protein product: CSARGQREGLRRQETQYF.

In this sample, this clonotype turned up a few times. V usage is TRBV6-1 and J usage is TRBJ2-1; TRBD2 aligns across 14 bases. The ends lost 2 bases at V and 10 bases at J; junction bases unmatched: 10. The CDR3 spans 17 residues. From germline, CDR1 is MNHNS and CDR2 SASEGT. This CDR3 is CASSEYAGLAGVYEQFF. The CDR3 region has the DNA TGTGCCAGCAGTGAATACGCGGGACTAGCGGGAGTCTACGAGCAGTTCTTC.

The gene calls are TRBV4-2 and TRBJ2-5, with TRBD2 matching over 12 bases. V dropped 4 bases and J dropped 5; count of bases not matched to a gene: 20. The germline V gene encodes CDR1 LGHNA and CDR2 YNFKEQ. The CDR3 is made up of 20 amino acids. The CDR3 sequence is CASSPIIGGDMTSGSETQYF. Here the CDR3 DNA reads TGTGCCAGCAGCCCCATAATCGGAGGGGATATGACTAGCGGGAGTGAGACCCAGTACTTC.

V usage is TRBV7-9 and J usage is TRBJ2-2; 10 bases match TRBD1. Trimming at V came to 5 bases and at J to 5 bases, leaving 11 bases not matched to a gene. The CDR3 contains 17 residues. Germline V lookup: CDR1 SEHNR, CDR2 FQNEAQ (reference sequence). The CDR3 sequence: CASSVLTGGLRTGELFF. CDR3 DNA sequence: TGTGCCAGCAGCGTTTTGACAGGGGGCTTAAGAACCGGGGAGCTGTTTTTT.

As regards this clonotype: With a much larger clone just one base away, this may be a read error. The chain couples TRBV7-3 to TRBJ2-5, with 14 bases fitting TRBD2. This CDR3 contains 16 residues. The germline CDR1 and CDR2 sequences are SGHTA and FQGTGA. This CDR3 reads CASSSSGTSGRDELFF. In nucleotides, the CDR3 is TGTGCCAGCAGCTCAAGCGGGACTAGCGGGAGAGATGAGCTGTTCTTC.

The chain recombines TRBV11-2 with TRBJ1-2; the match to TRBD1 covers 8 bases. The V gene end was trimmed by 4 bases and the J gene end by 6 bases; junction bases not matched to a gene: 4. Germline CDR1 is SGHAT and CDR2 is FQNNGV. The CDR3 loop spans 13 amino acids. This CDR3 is CASSSDRGDGYTF. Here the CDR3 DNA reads TGTGCCAGCAGCTCTGACAGGGGAGATGGCTACACCTTC.

CDR3 in amino acids: CASSFTVRADAEYF. In DNA, the CDR3 is TGTGCCAGCAGTTTCACGGTCAGAGCAGATGCGGAATATTTT. J is TRBJ2-3 and V is TRBV12-3 or TRBV12-4; D is unclear. Trimming took 3 bases from V and 15 from J, leaving 22 bases between them. The CDR3 is made up of 14 amino acids.

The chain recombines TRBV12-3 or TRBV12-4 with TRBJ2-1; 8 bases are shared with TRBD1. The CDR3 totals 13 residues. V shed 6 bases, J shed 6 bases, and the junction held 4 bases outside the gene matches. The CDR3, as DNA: TGTGCCAGCAGGCGGACAGGGAGCAATGAGCAGTTCTTC. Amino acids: CASRRTGSNEQFF.

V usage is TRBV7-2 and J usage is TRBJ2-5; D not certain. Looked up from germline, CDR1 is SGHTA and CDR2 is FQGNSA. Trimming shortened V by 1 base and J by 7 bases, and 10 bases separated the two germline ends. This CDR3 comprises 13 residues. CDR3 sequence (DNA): TGTGCCAGCAGCTTAGTCCGCTGGGGGACCCAGTACTTC. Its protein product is CASSLVRWGTQYF.

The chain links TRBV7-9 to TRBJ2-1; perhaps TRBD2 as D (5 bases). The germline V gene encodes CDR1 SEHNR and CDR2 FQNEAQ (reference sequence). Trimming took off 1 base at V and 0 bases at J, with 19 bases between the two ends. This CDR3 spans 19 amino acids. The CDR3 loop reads CASSLGRLSWPSSYNEQFF. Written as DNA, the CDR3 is TGTGCCAGCAGCTTAGGGAGGCTGTCGTGGCCGAGCTCCTACAATGAGCAGTTCTTC.

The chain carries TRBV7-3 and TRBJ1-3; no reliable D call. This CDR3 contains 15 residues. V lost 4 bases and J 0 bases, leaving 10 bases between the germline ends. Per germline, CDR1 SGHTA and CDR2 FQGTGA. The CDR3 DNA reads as TGTGCCAGCAGCTCGGACGGAGGCTCTGGAAACACCATATATTTT. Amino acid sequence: CASSSDGGSGNTIYF.

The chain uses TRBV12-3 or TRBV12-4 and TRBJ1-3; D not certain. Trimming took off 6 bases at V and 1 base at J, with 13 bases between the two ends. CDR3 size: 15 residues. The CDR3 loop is CASRSTGSSGNTIYF. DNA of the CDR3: TGTGCCAGCAGGAGTACGGGTTCGTCTGGAAACACCATATATTTT.

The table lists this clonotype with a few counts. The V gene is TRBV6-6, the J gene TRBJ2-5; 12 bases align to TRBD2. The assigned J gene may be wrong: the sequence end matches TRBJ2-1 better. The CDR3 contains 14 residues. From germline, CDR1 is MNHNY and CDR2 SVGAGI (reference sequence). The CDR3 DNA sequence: TGTGCCAGCAGACCTAGCGGGGGGGCCGGTGAGCAGTTCTTC. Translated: CASRPSGGAGEQFF.

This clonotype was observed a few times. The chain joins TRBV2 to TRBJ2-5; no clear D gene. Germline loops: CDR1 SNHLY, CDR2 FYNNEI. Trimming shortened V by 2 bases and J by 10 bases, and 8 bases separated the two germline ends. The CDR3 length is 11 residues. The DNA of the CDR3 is TGTGCCAGCAGTGAAACAGATAGCCAGTACTTC. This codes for CASSETDSQYF.

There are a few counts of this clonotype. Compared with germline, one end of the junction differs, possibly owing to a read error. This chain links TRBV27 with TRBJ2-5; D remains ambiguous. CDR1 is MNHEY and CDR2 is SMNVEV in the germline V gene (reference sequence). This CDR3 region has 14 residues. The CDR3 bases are TGTGCCAGCAGCCCCCTTTCCAACCATGAGACCCAGTACTTC. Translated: CASSPLSNHETQYF.